Included here is one TCR beta chain sequence, with context. From germline, CDR1 is MGHDK and CDR2 SYGVNS. CDR3 length: 13 residues. Trimming pared 11 bases from V and 1 base from J, leaving 14 bases between. The repertoire was sequenced with immunoSEQ multiplex PCR; TCRdb's copy has only in-frame clones and lacks some. The top ten hold 0.02% of the sample, which has about 380,000 clones, approximately 95% seen once. This entry is derived from a study of shared T cell receptors in the human thymus. Sample: thymocytes. The chain is built from TRBV25-1 and TRBJ2-5; unclear D gene. The clonotype comes from a human donor. CDR3 sequence (DNA): TGTGCCCCTTATCAAGTAATCCAAGAGACCCAGTACTTC. Translation gives CAPYQVIQETQYF. The complete variable domain, with remaining parts taken from reference TRBV25-1 and TRBJ2-5, reads EADIYQTPRYLVIGTGKKITLECSQTMGHDKMYWYQQDPGMELHLIHYSYGVNSTEKGDLSSESTVSRIRTEHFPLTLESARPSHTSQYLCAPYQVIQETQYFGPGTRLLVL.